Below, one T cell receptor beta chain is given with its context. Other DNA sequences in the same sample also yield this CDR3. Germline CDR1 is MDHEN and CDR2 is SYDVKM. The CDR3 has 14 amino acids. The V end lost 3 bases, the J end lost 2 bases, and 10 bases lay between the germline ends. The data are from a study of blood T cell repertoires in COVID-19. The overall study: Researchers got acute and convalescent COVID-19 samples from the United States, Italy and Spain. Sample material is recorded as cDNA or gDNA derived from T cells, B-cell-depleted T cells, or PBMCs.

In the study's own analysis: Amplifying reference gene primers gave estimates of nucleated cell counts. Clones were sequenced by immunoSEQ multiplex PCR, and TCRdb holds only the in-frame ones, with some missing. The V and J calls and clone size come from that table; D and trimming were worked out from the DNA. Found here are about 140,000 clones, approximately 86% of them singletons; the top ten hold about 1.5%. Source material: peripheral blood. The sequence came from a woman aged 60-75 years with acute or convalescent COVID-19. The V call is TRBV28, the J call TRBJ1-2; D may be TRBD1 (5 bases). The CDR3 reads CASSFPGGNYGYTF. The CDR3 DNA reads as TGTGCCAGCAGTTTTCCGGGGGGAAACTATGGCTACACCTTC.